The 8 T cell receptor beta chains listed next were all sequenced from one sample in a study of post-analysis software for immune sequencing data. Whole-study results and caveats: Comparison of patients with controls showed about 5 TRBV segments more frequent in patients, TRBV5-6, TRBV5-1 and TRBV20-1 among them.

Each TCR beta cDNA library carried unique molecular identifiers. Each CDR3 protein is one row after TCRdb ran MiXCR on the PCR reads. The repertoire holds roughly 700,000 distinct CDR3 sequences, 30% seen once, with around 0.6% in the top ten. These receptors' antigens are unknown. Sequencing was performed on blood. These receptor sequences come from a girl aged 5 to 17 with multiple sclerosis.

The rearrangement links TRBV7-2 to TRBJ2-7; 11 bases match TRBD2. This CDR3 contains 16 residues. V lost 1 base, J lost 3 bases, and 5 bases stayed unmatched. Germline V gene lookup returns CDR1 SGHTA and CDR2 FQGNSA. CDR3 nucleotide sequence: TGTGCCAGCAGCTTAGGGTCTACTAGCGGGAGCTACGAGCAGTACTTC. Translating it yields CASSLGSTSGSYEQYF.

This clonotype has ten or more counts. The chain joins TRBV7-2 to TRBJ2-3, with no clear D. The CDR3 loop spans 15 amino acids. Germline CDR1 is SGHTA and CDR2 is FQGNSA. V was clipped by 0 bases and J by 0 bases, with 7 bases between them. The CDR3 spells CASSLAATSTDTQYF. Written as DNA, the CDR3 is TGTGCCAGCAGCTTAGCGGCCACTAGCACAGATACGCAGTATTTT.

A note on this clonotype: A read error is likely, as this CDR3 ends without the conserved phenylalanine or tryptophan. The chain employs TRBV27 and TRBJ2-5, with D perhaps TRBD1 or TRBD2 (5 bases each). The V gene's germline CDR1 is MNHEY and CDR2 SMNVEV (reference sequence). The ends were cut back, 3 bases at V and 3 bases at J, with 20 bases in the middle. There are 17 residues in the CDR3. The CDR3 nucleotides are TGTGCCAGCAGTTTTAGATCTCTTTCGGGACGGGAAGAGACCCAGTACATC. This codes for CASSFRSLSGREETQYI.

This clonotype has at least ten counts. The chain couples TRBV29-1 to TRBJ2-7, with D perhaps TRBD2 (6 bases). The CDR3 is made up of 13 amino acids. CDR1 and CDR2 (germline): SQVTM, ANQGSEA. The germline V and J ends were trimmed by 8 bases and 1 base, with 15 bases remaining between them. CDR3 coding DNA: TGCAGCTCCAGTGGAGGGGAATCCTACGAGCAGTACTTC. Amino acids: CSSSGGESYEQYF.

CDR3 bases: TGTGCCAGCAGCTTGGGACAGCCCGACACTGAAGCTTTCTTT. This translates into CASSLGQPDTEAFF. This chain links TRBV5-6 with TRBJ1-1; D is possibly TRBD1 (5 bases). The V and J ends lost 0 bases and 3 bases respectively, with 9 bases between them. The CDR3 loop spans 14 amino acids. Germline V gene lookup returns CDR1 SGHDT and CDR2 YYEEEE. Full variable domain (missing parts from reference TRBV5-6 and TRBJ1-1): DAGVTQSPTHLIKTRGQQVTLRCSPKSGHDTVSWYQQALGQGPQFIFQYYEEEERQRGNFPDRFSGHQFPNYSSELNVNALLLGDSALYLCASSLGQPDTEAFFGQGTRLTVV.

A few counts support this clonotype. CDR3 DNA: TGCGCCAGCAGCCTACAGGGAAAGTCCTACGAGCAGTACTTC. Amino acids: CASSLQGKSYEQYF. The rearrangement uses TRBV5-1 and TRBJ2-7; TRBD1 is a possible D gene (6 bases). Trimming took 4 bases from V and 1 from J, leaving 12 bases between them. This CDR3 comprises 14 residues. Germline V gene data show CDR1 as SGHRS and CDR2 as YFSETQ.

This clonotype was counted a single time. Here the CDR3 reads CASSRGGLQPQHF. CDR3 bases: TGTGCCAGCAGTCGGGGGGGTCTTCAGCCCCAGCATTTT. The chain employs TRBV27 and TRBJ1-5; the D gene is possibly TRBD1 (5 bases). This CDR3 has 13 amino acids. From germline, CDR1 is MNHEY and CDR2 SMNVEV (reference sequence). V dropped 5 bases and J dropped 6 bases, with 11 bases sitting between them.

The table lists this clonotype with a few counts. A junction boundary mismatches the germline segment, possibly from a read error. The chain links TRBV7-7 to TRBJ2-1; 10 nucleotides align to TRBD2. The CDR3 runs 15 residues. Germline V lookup: CDR1 SSHAT, CDR2 FNYEAQ (reference sequence). The CDR3 DNA reads TGTGCTAGCAGCCCCGGGACTAGCGCCCACAATGAGCAGTTCTTC. Its translation: CASSPGTSAHNEQFF.